This T cell receptor (beta chain) was identified during a study of a mutant IDH1 vaccine in newly diagnosed glioma. Germline V lookup: CDR1 SNHLY, CDR2 FYNNEI. The CDR3 contains 16 residues. Trimming left V 4 bases short and J 1 base short, with 14 bases between. In regard to this clone: The target antigen is unknown.

Assay: immunoSEQ multiplex PCR; the TCRdb copy retains only in-frame clones and omits some. Of approximately 61,000 clones listed, around 80% are singletons. Time point of the sample: week 11, during vaccination. Doses of 300 ug of mutant IDH1 20-mer peptide were given with topical imiquimod. V gene TRBV2 combines with J gene TRBJ2-1; D may be TRBD2 (5 bases). The material was PBMCs, obtained from a glioma patient whose treatment included an IDH1 peptide vaccine. The TCR originated in a man between 50 and 59 years old with glioma. This CDR3 is CASSATGLASYNEQFF. CDR3 nucleotide sequence: TGTGCCAGCAGTGCCACCGGCCTAGCTTCCTACAATGAGCAGTTCTTC.